This T cell receptor (beta chain) was sequenced for a study of blood T cell repertoires in COVID-19. As originally analysed: Researchers report that nucleated cell counts were estimated from reference gene primer amplification. This table comes from immunoSEQ multiplex PCR, and its TCRdb copy is limited to in-frame clones, with some not included. V and J calls and clone size are as listed in that table; D and trimming were resolved from the DNA. The sample yields approximately 200,000 clones, roughly nine tenths seen once. Germline V lookup: CDR1 MDHEN, CDR2 SYDVKM. The CDR3 extends over 10 amino acids. V was clipped by 6 bases and J by 6 bases, with 5 bases between them.

The chain employs TRBV28 and TRBJ1-1, with no clear D. The origin of this receptor is a woman younger than 30 in a cohort exposed to, infected with or recovered from COVID-19 (not recorded which). Material for sequencing was PBMCs or T cells enriched from blood (not recorded which). This CDR3 reads CASRGPEAFF. CDR3 nucleotides: TGTGCCAGCAGGGGCCCTGAAGCTTTCTTT.